This T cell receptor (beta chain) was sequenced in a study of blood T cell repertoires in COVID-19. Study-wide background: COVID-19 samples, acute and convalescent, were from the United States, Italy and Spain. The analysed material was cDNA or gDNA that came from T cells, B-cell-depleted T cells, or PBMCs.

In the source study's methods: How many nucleated cells were present was estimated from reference gene primer amplification. Assay: immunoSEQ multiplex PCR; the TCRdb copy retains only in-frame clones and omits some. V and J calls plus clone size are reproduced from that table; the DNA served to infer D and trimming. The repertoire has hundreds of thousands of clones, 86% of them found once; the top ten carry 3.8%. V shed 0 bases and J shed 4 bases, with 12 bases lying between them. This CDR3 spans 15 amino acids. CDR1 and CDR2 from the germline V gene are SGHNT and YYREEE (reference sequence). Adults between roughly 18 and 95 years of age took part from about two dozen US areas.

The sequencing sample was made of PBMCs or T cells enriched from blood (not recorded which). V is TRBV5-4 and J is TRBJ2-3, with D uncertain. The sequence was obtained from a woman aged 40 to 50 with acute COVID-19. The CDR3 DNA reads TGTGCCAGCAGCTTGGGCGGTACATCGGCAGATACGCAGTATTTT. It yields the protein CASSLGGTSADTQYF.